A selection of T cell receptor beta chains follows, all from one sample in a study of response to subunit inactivated influenza vaccine. In TCRdb, the RT-PCR reads were re-called with MiXCR into one record per CDR3 protein. The sample includes fewer than 700,000 distinct CDR3 sequences, approximately 12% of them seen just once. The sequences come from PBMCs from blood, collected more than 35 days after vaccination. These receptors were taken from a man aged 50-59 years who received an inactivated influenza vaccine. CDR3s include the opening cysteine and the closing phenylalanine or tryptophan. Fields, in order: V gene, J gene, CDR3 protein.

v_call: TRBV6-1
j_call: TRBJ1-5
cdr3_aa: CATSGQGYQPQHF

v_call: TRBV11-2
j_call: TRBJ1-6
cdr3_aa: CASSLVPAPGSYNSPLHF

v_call: TRBV10-3
j_call: TRBJ2-7
cdr3_aa: CAISPSLAGVEQYF

v_call: TRBV7-7
j_call: TRBJ2-2
cdr3_aa: CASSPTLASGTTGELFF

v_call: TRBV27
j_call: TRBJ2-1
cdr3_aa: CASSKSGRTIHEQFF

v_call: TRBV5-1
j_call: TRBJ2-2
cdr3_aa: CASSITGQMDTGELFF

v_call: TRBV9
j_call: TRBJ2-1
cdr3_aa: CASSPVTNSYNEQFF

v_call: TRBV20-1
j_call: TRBJ2-7
cdr3_aa: CSAREDRARNSYEQYF

v_call: TRBV15
j_call: TRBJ2-1
cdr3_aa: CATSRDLAGAYNEQFF

v_call: TRBV5-1
j_call: TRBJ1-2
cdr3_aa: CASHDRMEGYTF

v_call: TRBV20-1
j_call: TRBJ1-1
cdr3_aa: CSASTWGTNTEAFF

v_call: TRBV12-3/TRBV12-4
j_call: TRBJ2-7
cdr3_aa: CASSPEGIYEQYF

v_call: TRBV4-2
j_call: TRBJ1-5
cdr3_aa: CASSQGLSGQPQHF

v_call: TRBV29-1
j_call: TRBJ1-2
cdr3_aa: CSVEVPGGKVNYGYTF

v_call: TRBV29-1
j_call: TRBJ1-2
cdr3_aa: CSVSTEVYGYTF

v_call: TRBV5-1
j_call: TRBJ2-6
cdr3_aa: CASMFQGSSGANVLTF

v_call: TRBV7-7
j_call: TRBJ2-3
cdr3_aa: CASSFLGFHTDTQYF

v_call: TRBV12-3/TRBV12-4
j_call: TRBJ2-3
cdr3_aa: CASSPLLSGGQRTQYF

v_call: TRBV28
j_call: TRBJ2-2
cdr3_aa: CASSVTGFTGELFF

v_call: TRBV28
j_call: TRBJ2-5
cdr3_aa: CASSLSSFVLEDSKTQYF

v_call: TRBV12-3/TRBV12-4
j_call: TRBJ2-7
cdr3_aa: CASMGRAAHEQYF

v_call: TRBV20-1
j_call: TRBJ2-5
cdr3_aa: CSAESPKGVEETQYF

v_call: TRBV5-1
j_call: TRBJ1-2
cdr3_aa: CASSLEQSYGYTF

v_call: TRBV29-1
j_call: TRBJ2-5
cdr3_aa: CAGGEETQYF

v_call: TRBV20-1
j_call: TRBJ2-1
cdr3_aa: CSAKREGSVEQFF

v_call: TRBV12-3/TRBV12-4
j_call: TRBJ2-5
cdr3_aa: CASSFNPRETQYF

v_call: TRBV5-1
j_call: TRBJ2-2
cdr3_aa: CASNWDRAHTGELFF

v_call: TRBV7-6
j_call: TRBJ2-5
cdr3_aa: CASSARQLRQTQYF

v_call: TRBV10-3
j_call: TRBJ2-7
cdr3_aa: CAISDSGVGDAYEQYF

v_call: TRBV4-1
j_call: TRBJ2-1
cdr3_aa: CASSQVPSSYEQFF

v_call: TRBV20-1
j_call: TRBJ2-7
cdr3_aa: CSARYRTGTYEQYF

v_call: TRBV6-2/TRBV6-3
j_call: TRBJ2-3
cdr3_aa: CASSQGHTTDTQYF

v_call: TRBV28
j_call: TRBJ2-5
cdr3_aa: CASSLSGHVETQYF

v_call: TRBV5-1
j_call: TRBJ2-1
cdr3_aa: CASSRGGTYNEQFF

v_call: TRBV7-2
j_call: TRBJ1-2
cdr3_aa: CASSLASAGDGYTF

v_call: TRBV14
j_call: TRBJ1-2
cdr3_aa: CASSQIGAADGYTF

v_call: TRBV6-2/TRBV6-3
j_call: TRBJ2-3
cdr3_aa: CASRRTGRSPDTQYF

v_call: TRBV20-1
j_call: TRBJ2-3
cdr3_aa: CSTGDSLTDTQYF

v_call: TRBV18
j_call: TRBJ2-5
cdr3_aa: CASSPPMVQETQYF

v_call: TRBV7-9
j_call: TRBJ2-5
cdr3_aa: CASSPVPGTPQYF

v_call: TRBV12-3/TRBV12-4
j_call: TRBJ2-2
cdr3_aa: CASSLGTPMTGELFF

v_call: TRBV18
j_call: TRBJ2-1
cdr3_aa: CASSPYAVNEQFF

v_call: TRBV3-1
j_call: TRBJ2-1
cdr3_aa: CASSPRTGQRYNEQFF

v_call: TRBV6-1
j_call: TRBJ1-4
cdr3_aa: CASSERAGGNEKLFF

v_call: TRBV5-5
j_call: TRBJ2-1
cdr3_aa: CASSWGPDRAMNEQFF